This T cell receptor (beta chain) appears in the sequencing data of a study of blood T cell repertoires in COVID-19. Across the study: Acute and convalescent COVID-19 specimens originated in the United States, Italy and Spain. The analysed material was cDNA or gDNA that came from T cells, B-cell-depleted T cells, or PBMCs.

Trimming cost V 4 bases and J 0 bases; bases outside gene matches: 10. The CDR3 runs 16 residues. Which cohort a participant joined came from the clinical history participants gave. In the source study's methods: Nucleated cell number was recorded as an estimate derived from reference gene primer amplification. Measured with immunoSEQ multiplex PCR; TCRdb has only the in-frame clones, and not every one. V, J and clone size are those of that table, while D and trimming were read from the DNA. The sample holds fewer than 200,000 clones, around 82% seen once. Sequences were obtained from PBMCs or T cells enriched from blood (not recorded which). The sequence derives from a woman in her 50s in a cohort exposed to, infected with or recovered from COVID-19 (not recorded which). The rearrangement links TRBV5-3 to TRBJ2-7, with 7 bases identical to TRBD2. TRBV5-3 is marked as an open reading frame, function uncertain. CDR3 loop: CARSLAGETSSYEQYF. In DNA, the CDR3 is TGTGCCAGAAGCCTGGCGGGAGAGACTAGCTCCTACGAGCAGTACTTC.